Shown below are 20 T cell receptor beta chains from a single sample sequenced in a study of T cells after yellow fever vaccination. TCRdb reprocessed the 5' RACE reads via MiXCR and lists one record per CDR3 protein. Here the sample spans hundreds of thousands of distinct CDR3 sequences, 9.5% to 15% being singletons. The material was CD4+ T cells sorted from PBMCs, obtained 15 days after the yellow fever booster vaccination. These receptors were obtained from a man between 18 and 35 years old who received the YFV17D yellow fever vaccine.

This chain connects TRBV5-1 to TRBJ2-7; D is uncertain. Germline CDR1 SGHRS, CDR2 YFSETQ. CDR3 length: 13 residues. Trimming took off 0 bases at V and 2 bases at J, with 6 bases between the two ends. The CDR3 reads CASSLAQAYEQYF. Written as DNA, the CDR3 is TGCGCCAGCAGCTTGGCGCAAGCCTACGAGCAGTACTTC.

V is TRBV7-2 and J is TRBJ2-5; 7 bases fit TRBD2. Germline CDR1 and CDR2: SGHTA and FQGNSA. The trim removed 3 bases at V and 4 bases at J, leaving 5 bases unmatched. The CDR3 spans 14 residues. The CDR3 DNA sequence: TGTGCCAGCAGCTTTGGGGGGAGGGCAGAGACCCAGTACTTC. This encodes CASSFGGRAETQYF.

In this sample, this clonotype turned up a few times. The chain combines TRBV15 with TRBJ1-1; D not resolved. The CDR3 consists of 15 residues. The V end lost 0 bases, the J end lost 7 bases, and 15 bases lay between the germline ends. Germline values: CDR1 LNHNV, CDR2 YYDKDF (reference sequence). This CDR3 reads CATSRESSMIYEAFF. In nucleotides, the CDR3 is TGTGCCACCAGCAGAGAGTCCTCGATGATATATGAAGCTTTCTTT.

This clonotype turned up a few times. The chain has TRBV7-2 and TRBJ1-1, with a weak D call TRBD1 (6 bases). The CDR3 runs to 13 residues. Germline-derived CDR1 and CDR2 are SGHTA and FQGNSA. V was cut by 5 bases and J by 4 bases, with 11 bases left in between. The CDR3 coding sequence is TGTGCCAGCAGCCCAGGACAGCGCACTGAAGCTTTCTTT. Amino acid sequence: CASSPGQRTEAFF.

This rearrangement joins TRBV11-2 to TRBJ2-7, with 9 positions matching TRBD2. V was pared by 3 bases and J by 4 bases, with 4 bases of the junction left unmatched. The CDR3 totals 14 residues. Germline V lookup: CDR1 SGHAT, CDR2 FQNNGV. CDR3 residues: CASSLASGVYEQYV. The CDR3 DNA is TGTGCCAGCAGCTTGGCTAGCGGGGTTTACGAGCAGTACGTC.

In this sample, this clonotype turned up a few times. The CDR3 region has the DNA TGCAGCGGGACTCGGACCGGGGTTGGGAATGAGCAGTTCTTC. Translation: CSGTRTGVGNEQFF. The chain joins TRBV29-1 to TRBJ2-1; tentative D call: TRBD2 (5 bases). CDR1 is SQVTM and CDR2 is ANQGSEA in the germline V gene. V lost 7 bases and J lost 7, with 20 bases in between. The CDR3 contains 14 residues.

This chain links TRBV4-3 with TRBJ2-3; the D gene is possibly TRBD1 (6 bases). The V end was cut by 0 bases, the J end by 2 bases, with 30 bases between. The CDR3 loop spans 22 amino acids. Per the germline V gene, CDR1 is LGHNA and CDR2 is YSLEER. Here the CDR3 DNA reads TGCGCCAGCAGCCAAGAGTTCTTATCCCCGTTGAGGGACACACGGACCACAGATACGCAGTATTTT. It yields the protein CASSQEFLSPLRDTRTTDTQYF.

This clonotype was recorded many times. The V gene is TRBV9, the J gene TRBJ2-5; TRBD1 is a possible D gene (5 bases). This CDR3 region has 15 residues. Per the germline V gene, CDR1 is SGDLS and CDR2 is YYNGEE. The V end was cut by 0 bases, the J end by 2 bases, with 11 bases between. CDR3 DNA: TGTGCCAGCAGCGTAGGTGGACATACACAAGAGACCCAGTACTTC. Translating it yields CASSVGGHTQETQYF.

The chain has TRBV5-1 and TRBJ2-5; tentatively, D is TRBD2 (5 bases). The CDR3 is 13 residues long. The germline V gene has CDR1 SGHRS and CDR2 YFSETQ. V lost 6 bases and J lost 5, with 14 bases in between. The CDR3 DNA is TGCGCCAGCAACCCGAGGACTGGCGAGACCCAGTACTTC. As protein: CASNPRTGETQYF.

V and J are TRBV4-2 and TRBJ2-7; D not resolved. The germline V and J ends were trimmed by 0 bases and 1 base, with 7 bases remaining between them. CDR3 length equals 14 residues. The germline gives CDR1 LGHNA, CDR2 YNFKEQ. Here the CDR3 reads CASSQERPSYEQYF. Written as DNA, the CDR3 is TGTGCCAGCAGCCAAGAACGGCCTTCCTACGAGCAGTACTTC.

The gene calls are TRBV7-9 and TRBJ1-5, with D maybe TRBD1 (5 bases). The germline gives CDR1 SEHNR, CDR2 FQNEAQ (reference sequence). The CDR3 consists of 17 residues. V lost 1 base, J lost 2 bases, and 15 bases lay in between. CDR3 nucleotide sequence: TGTGCCAGCAGCTTAGTTCCTTCAACCAGGGGCAATCAGCCCCAGCATTTT. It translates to CASSLVPSTRGNQPQHF. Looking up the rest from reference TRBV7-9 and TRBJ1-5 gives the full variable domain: DTGVSQNPRHKITKRGQNVTFRCDPISEHNRLYWYRQTLGQGPEFLTYFQNEAQLEKSRLLSDRFSAERPKGSFSTLEIQRTEQGDSAMYLCASSLVPSTRGNQPQHFGDGTRLSIL.

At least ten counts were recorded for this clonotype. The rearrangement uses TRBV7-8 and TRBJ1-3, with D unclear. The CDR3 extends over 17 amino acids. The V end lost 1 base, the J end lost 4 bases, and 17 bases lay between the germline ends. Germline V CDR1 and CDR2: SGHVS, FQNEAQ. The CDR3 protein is CASSLGNYRVKGNTIYF. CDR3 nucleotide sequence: TGTGCCAGCAGCTTAGGCAACTACCGGGTTAAAGGAAACACCATATATTTT.

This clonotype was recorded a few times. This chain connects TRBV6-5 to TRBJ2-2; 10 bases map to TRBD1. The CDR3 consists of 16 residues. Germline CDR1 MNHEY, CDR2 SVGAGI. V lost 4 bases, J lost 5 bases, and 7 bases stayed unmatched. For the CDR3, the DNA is TGTGCCAGCAGTTCCTTCGGACAGGGGGATACCGGGGAGCTGTTTTTT. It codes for CASSSFGQGDTGELFF.

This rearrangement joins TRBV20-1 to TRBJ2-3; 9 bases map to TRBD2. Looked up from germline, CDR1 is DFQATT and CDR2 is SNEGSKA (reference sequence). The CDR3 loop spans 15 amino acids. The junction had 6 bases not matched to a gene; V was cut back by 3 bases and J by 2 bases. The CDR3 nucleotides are TGCAGTGCTAGTAGTCTAGCGGGGTTCACAGATACGCAGTATTTT. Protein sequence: CSASSLAGFTDTQYF.

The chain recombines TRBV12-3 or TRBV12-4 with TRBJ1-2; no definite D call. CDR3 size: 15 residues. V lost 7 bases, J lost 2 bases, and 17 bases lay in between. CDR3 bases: TGTGCCAGCACTGTGAGAAGGGCGGGGAACTATGGCTACACCTTC. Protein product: CASTVRRAGNYGYTF.

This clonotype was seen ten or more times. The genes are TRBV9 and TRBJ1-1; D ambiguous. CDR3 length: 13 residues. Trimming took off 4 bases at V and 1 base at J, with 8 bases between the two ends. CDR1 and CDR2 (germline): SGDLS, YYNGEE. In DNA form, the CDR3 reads TGTGCCAGCAGCTCAGGTGGGAACACTGAAGCTTTCTTT. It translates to CASSSGGNTEAFF.

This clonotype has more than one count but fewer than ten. CDR3 in DNA: TGTGCCAGCTCACCAACGGGGCCACCTCTCATGTACGATACGCAGTATTTT. Its translation is CASSPTGPPLMYDTQYF. This sequence joins TRBV18 and TRBJ2-3; D may correspond to TRBD1 or TRBD2 (5 bases each). From germline, CDR1 is KGHSH and CDR2 LQKENI. The V and J ends lost 2 bases and 6 bases respectively, with 21 bases between them. The CDR3 sequence is 17 residues long.

The CDR3 coding sequence is TGTGCCAGCAGCTCGTGGGGCAGGGGGCTCGGGAACTATGGCTACACCTTC. This translates into CASSSWGRGLGNYGYTF. J is TRBJ1-2 and V is TRBV7-6; 8 nucleotides match TRBD1. In germline, CDR1 is SGHVS, CDR2 FNYEAQ. CDR3 length: 17 amino acids. Trimming removed 4 bases from V and 2 bases from J; junction bases left unmatched: 12.

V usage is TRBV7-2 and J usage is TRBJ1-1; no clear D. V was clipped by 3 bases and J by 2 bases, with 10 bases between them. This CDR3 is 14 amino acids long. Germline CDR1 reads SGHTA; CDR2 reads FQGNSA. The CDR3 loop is CASSFPGRNTEAFF. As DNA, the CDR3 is TGTGCCAGCAGCTTTCCCGGGCGAAACACTGAAGCTTTCTTT.

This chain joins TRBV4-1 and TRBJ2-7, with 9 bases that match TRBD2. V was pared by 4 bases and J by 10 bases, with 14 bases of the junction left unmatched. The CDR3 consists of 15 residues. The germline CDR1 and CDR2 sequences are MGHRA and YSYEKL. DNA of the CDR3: TGCGCCAGCAGCCCTGCCGGGACTAGCCGAATCCATCAGTACTTC. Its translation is CASSPAGTSRIHQYF.